This T cell receptor beta chain was found in a study of shared T cell receptors in the human thymus. This CDR3 comprises 13 residues. V was pared by 5 bases and J by 5 bases, with 10 bases between. Germline CDR1 MNHEY, CDR2 SVGAGI. Repertoires were generated with immunoSEQ multiplex PCR, while TCRdb's copy carries only in-frame clones and drops some. Of hundreds of thousands of clones in the sample, 88% are singletons; the top ten hold 0.0095% to 0.013%. These same data were also listed under a study on human thymus T cells.

Sequenced material: thymocytes. The TCR sequence derives from a boy under two years old with a congenital heart defect. The chain employs TRBV6-5 and TRBJ2-1; TRBD1 might be the D (5 bases). This CDR3 is CASSGRGNNEQFF. CDR3 coding DNA: TGTGCCAGCAGTGGAAGGGGAAACAATGAGCAGTTCTTC.